These T cell receptor beta chains were read from a single sample in a study of cytomegalovirus exposure and HLA in healthy donors. Sequencing was performed with immunoSEQ multiplex PCR; in TCRdb, only in-frame clones are kept and a portion is missing. This table holds about 97,000 clones, about 62% found once. The sample consisted of PBMCs. The receptors shown here come from a human donor in good health. The CDR3 runs from the conserved cysteine through the conserved F or W. Fields, in order: V gene, D gene, CDR3 length, clone size, J gene, CDR3 DNA, CDR3 protein. D genes are given only for firm matches. Expanded clones get a size class; other rows say once, few or many, or leave the size out.

v_gene: TRBV28
d_gene: NA
len: 16
abundance: NA
j_gene: TRBJ2-6
CDR3nt: TGTGCCAGCAGACGAAGGGGCCCCTCTGGGGCCAACGTCCTGACTTTC
CDR3aa: CASRRRGPSGANVLTF

v_gene: TRBV6-1
d_gene: NA
len: 15
abundance: few
j_gene: TRBJ1-5
CDR3nt: TGTGCCAGTACCCGGGGGGAAGTCCTAAATCAGCCCCAGCATTTT
CDR3aa: CASTRGEVLNQPQHF

v_gene: TRBV9
d_gene: TRBD2
len: 15
abundance: NA
j_gene: TRBJ2-3
CDR3nt: TGTGCCAGCAGCGCCGGGACTAGCCCCACAGATACGCAGTATTTT
CDR3aa: CASSAGTSPTDTQYF

v_gene: TRBV7-9
d_gene: TRBD1
len: 14
abundance: NA
j_gene: TRBJ1-1
CDR3nt: TGTGCCAGCAGCTTAGAAGGGGGCTACACTGAAGCTTTCTTT
CDR3aa: CASSLEGGYTEAFF

v_gene: TRBV7-2
d_gene: NA
len: 13
abundance: NA
j_gene: TRBJ1-2
CDR3nt: TGTGCCAGCAGCAGTAGGGGGGGTAAAAGCTACACCTTC
CDR3aa: CASSSRGGKSYTF

v_gene: TRBV7-9
d_gene: NA
len: 13
abundance: few
j_gene: TRBJ2-5
CDR3nt: TGTGCCAGCAGCTTCGGCGGGAAGGAGACCCAGTACTTC
CDR3aa: CASSFGGKETQYF

v_gene: TRBV19
d_gene: TRBD1
len: 14
abundance: NA
j_gene: TRBJ1-1
CDR3nt: TGTGCCAGTAGTATCAGGACAGGCTACACTGAAGCTTTCTTT
CDR3aa: CASSIRTGYTEAFF

v_gene: TRBV5-8
d_gene: NA
len: 17
abundance: NA
j_gene: TRBJ2-4
CDR3nt: TGTGCCAGCAGCTCGGGGGTGTCGTCCCTAGCCAAAAACATTCAGTACTTC
CDR3aa: CASSSGVSSLAKNIQYF

v_gene: TRBV19
d_gene: TRBD1
len: 19
abundance: NA
j_gene: TRBJ1-5
CDR3nt: TGTGCCAGTAGTCCCAGGGACAGGGCGACGGGAGATAGCAATCAGCCCCAGCATTTT
CDR3aa: CASSPRDRATGDSNQPQHF

v_gene: TRBV6-1
d_gene: NA
len: 16
abundance: few
j_gene: TRBJ1-4
CDR3nt: TGTGCCAGCAGTGCCATCCCAGGGGTTCTTGGTGAAAAACTGTTTTTT
CDR3aa: CASSAIPGVLGEKLFF

v_gene: TRBV27
d_gene: NA
len: 16
abundance: NA
j_gene: TRBJ2-7
CDR3nt: TGTGCCAGCAGTTCTGCTGGCCCCGAGGCGCGGAACGAGCAGTACTTC
CDR3aa: CASSSAGPEARNEQYF

v_gene: TRBV29-1
d_gene: NA
len: 11
abundance: NA
j_gene: TRBJ2-3
CDR3nt: TGCAGCGCCAGTCACCCAGATACGCAGTATTTT
CDR3aa: CSASHPDTQYF

v_gene: TRBV14
d_gene: TRBD2
len: 14
abundance: few
j_gene: TRBJ2-1
CDR3nt: TGTGCCAGCAGGTCAGGCGGGAGACGGAATGAGCAGTTCTTC
CDR3aa: CASRSGGRRNEQFF

v_gene: TRBV13
d_gene: TRBD1
len: 15
abundance: NA
j_gene: TRBJ2-7
CDR3nt: TGTGCCAGCAGCCAGAGGGGACAGGCCGCCTACGAGCAGTACTTC
CDR3aa: CASSQRGQAAYEQYF

v_gene: TRBV6-1
d_gene: NA
len: 14
abundance: NA
j_gene: TRBJ1-4
CDR3nt: TGTGCCAGCAGTGAAGGGGGAGTCGGAGAAAAACTGTTTTTT
CDR3aa: CASSEGGVGEKLFF

v_gene: TRBV7-9
d_gene: NA
len: 14
abundance: once
j_gene: TRBJ1-2
CDR3nt: TGTGCCAGCAGCATCAGGGGTGGTGGTGATGGCTACACCTTC
CDR3aa: CASSIRGGGDGYTF

v_gene: TRBV18
d_gene: TRBD1
len: 17
abundance: NA
j_gene: TRBJ1-4
CDR3nt: TGTGCCAGCTCACCACTGGTCGGCCAGGGGGCAAGTGAAAAACTGTTTTTT
CDR3aa: CASSPLVGQGASEKLFF

v_gene: TRBV5-1
d_gene: NA
len: 16
abundance: NA
j_gene: TRBJ1-2
CDR3nt: TGCGCCAGCAGCTTGAATATTAGGACAGCCGGCGATGGCTACACCTTC
CDR3aa: CASSLNIRTAGDGYTF

v_gene: TRBV5-6
d_gene: NA
len: 13
abundance: few
j_gene: TRBJ2-7
CDR3nt: TGTGCCAGCAGCCCTAAACTATCCTACGAGCAGTACTTC
CDR3aa: CASSPKLSYEQYF

v_gene: TRBV4-1
d_gene: TRBD2
len: 13
abundance: NA
j_gene: TRBJ2-7
CDR3nt: TGCGCCAGCAGCCAGGGAGGGAACTACGAGCAGTACTTC
CDR3aa: CASSQGGNYEQYF

v_gene: TRBV30
d_gene: NA
len: 14
abundance: few
j_gene: TRBJ1-4
CDR3nt: TGTGCCTGGACCAGGACAGCTTTACATGAAAAACTGTTTTTT
CDR3aa: CAWTRTALHEKLFF

v_gene: TRBV9
d_gene: TRBD2
len: 15
abundance: NA
j_gene: TRBJ2-1
CDR3nt: TGTGCCAGCAGCGTAGACTCGGGACTAGGCAATGAGCAGTTCTTC
CDR3aa: CASSVDSGLGNEQFF

v_gene: TRBV29-1
d_gene: TRBD1
len: 15
abundance: NA
j_gene: TRBJ1-5
CDR3nt: TGCAGCGTGGCCTGGGGACAGGGAAGCAATCAGCCCCAGCATTTT
CDR3aa: CSVAWGQGSNQPQHF

v_gene: TRBV4-1
d_gene: TRBD2
len: 18
abundance: once
j_gene: TRBJ2-1
CDR3nt: TGCGCCAGCAGCCAGCTAGCGGGAGAAGGGATTTGGGGCAATGAGCAGTTCTTC
CDR3aa: CASSQLAGEGIWGNEQFF

v_gene: TRBV13
d_gene: TRBD1
len: 16
abundance: NA
j_gene: TRBJ2-7
CDR3nt: TGTGCCAGCAGCCAACGACAGGGGACGCTGGCCTACGAGCAGTACTTC
CDR3aa: CASSQRQGTLAYEQYF

v_gene: TRBV18
d_gene: TRBD2
len: 12
abundance: NA
j_gene: TRBJ2-7
CDR3nt: TGTGCCAGCTCGGGGGGGGAAAGGGAGCAGTACTTC
CDR3aa: CASSGGEREQYF

v_gene: TRBV7-8
d_gene: NA
len: 17
abundance: NA
j_gene: TRBJ1-3
CDR3nt: TGTGCCAGCAGCTTAGCGCTGGGGCGCAGCTCTGGAAACACCATATATTTT
CDR3aa: CASSLALGRSSGNTIYF

v_gene: TRBV6-1
d_gene: TRBD1
len: 14
abundance: NA
j_gene: TRBJ2-7
CDR3nt: TGTGCCAGCAGTGAATGGGGGACAGGGTACGAGCAGTACTTC
CDR3aa: CASSEWGTGYEQYF

v_gene: TRBV6-5
d_gene: NA
len: 15
abundance: NA
j_gene: TRBJ2-7
CDR3nt: TGTGCCAGCAGTTACGGGACAACAAGTACCTACGAGCAGTACTTC
CDR3aa: CASSYGTTSTYEQYF

v_gene: TRBV5-6
d_gene: TRBD1
len: 15
abundance: NA
j_gene: TRBJ1-2
CDR3nt: TGTGCCAGCAGCTTGGGGACAGGGGGCCCCTATGGCTACACCTTC
CDR3aa: CASSLGTGGPYGYTF

v_gene: TRBV6-6
d_gene: TRBD2
len: 13
abundance: once
j_gene: TRBJ2-7
CDR3nt: TGTGCCAGCAGTTACCCCAGCGGGACCGAGCAGTACTTC
CDR3aa: CASSYPSGTEQYF

v_gene: TRBV29-1
d_gene: TRBD2
len: 14
abundance: NA
j_gene: TRBJ2-7
CDR3nt: TGCAGCGTGGAGACTAGCCTTAGCTCCTACGAGCAGTACTTC
CDR3aa: CSVETSLSSYEQYF

v_gene: TRBV2
d_gene: NA
len: 10
abundance: few
j_gene: TRBJ2-7
CDR3nt: TGTGCCAGCAGTCGGTACGAGCAGTACTTC
CDR3aa: CASSRYEQYF

v_gene: TRBV7-9
d_gene: NA
len: 14
abundance: NA
j_gene: TRBJ1-5
CDR3nt: TGTGCCAGCGCTCAGGGATCCTCCAATCAGCCCCAGCATTTT
CDR3aa: CASAQGSSNQPQHF

v_gene: TRBV15
d_gene: NA
len: 12
abundance: NA
j_gene: TRBJ1-1
CDR3nt: TGTGCCACCAGCCGCAGGGGTACTGAAGCTTTCTTT
CDR3aa: CATSRRGTEAFF

v_gene: TRBV5-1
d_gene: TRBD2
len: 16
abundance: NA
j_gene: TRBJ2-5
CDR3nt: TGCGCCAGCAGCCCACGACTAGCGGGAGGGCTAGAGACCCAGTACTTC
CDR3aa: CASSPRLAGGLETQYF

v_gene: TRBV21-1
d_gene: NA
len: 20
abundance: NA
j_gene: TRBJ2-5
CDR3nt: TGTGCCAGCAGCAAAGGGACGGGCCTTATGGGGCCTTTAGACGAAGAGACCCAGTACTTC
CDR3aa: CASSKGTGLMGPLDEETQYF

v_gene: TRBV19
d_gene: TRBD1
len: 14
abundance: NA
j_gene: TRBJ1-5
CDR3nt: TGTGCCAGTAGTTTGCGACAGGGTCATCAGCCCCAGCATTTT
CDR3aa: CASSLRQGHQPQHF

v_gene: TRBV6-5
d_gene: NA
len: 14
abundance: NA
j_gene: TRBJ2-1
CDR3nt: TGTGCCAGCAGCCGGGACACCCTCTACAATGAGCAGTTCTTC
CDR3aa: CASSRDTLYNEQFF

v_gene: TRBV4-1
d_gene: NA
len: 16
abundance: NA
j_gene: TRBJ1-3
CDR3nt: TGCGCCAGCAGCCAAACCACAGGGAGCTCTGGAAACACCATATATTTT
CDR3aa: CASSQTTGSSGNTIYF

v_gene: TRBV27
d_gene: TRBD1
len: 15
abundance: NA
j_gene: TRBJ2-7
CDR3nt: TGTGCCAGCACCAGGACCCCAGGGGGCACCTACGAGCAGTACTTC
CDR3aa: CASTRTPGGTYEQYF

v_gene: TRBV5-4
d_gene: NA
len: 12
abundance: few
j_gene: TRBJ2-7
CDR3nt: TGTGCCAGCAGCTTTGAGGGTTTGGTGCAGTACTTC
CDR3aa: CASSFEGLVQYF

v_gene: TRBV9
d_gene: TRBD2
len: 16
abundance: few
j_gene: TRBJ2-7
CDR3nt: TGTGCCAGCAGCTTCGGGGGGGGACTAGCGGACTACGAGCAGTACTTC
CDR3aa: CASSFGGGLADYEQYF

v_gene: TRBV2
d_gene: TRBD2
len: 15
abundance: NA
j_gene: TRBJ2-5
CDR3nt: TGTGCCAGCAGGGCCGGACTAGCGGGAGGCAAGACCCAGTACTTC
CDR3aa: CASRAGLAGGKTQYF

v_gene: TRBV19
d_gene: NA
len: 15
abundance: NA
j_gene: TRBJ1-5
CDR3nt: TGTGCCAGTAGTATGGAGCCGATTAGCAATCAGCCCCAGCATTTT
CDR3aa: CASSMEPISNQPQHF

v_gene: TRBV27
d_gene: NA
len: 14
abundance: NA
j_gene: TRBJ1-4
CDR3nt: TGTGCCAGCAGTTTTTCGGCAGGGGATGAAAAACTGTTTTTT
CDR3aa: CASSFSAGDEKLFF

v_gene: TRBV4-1
d_gene: NA
len: 14
abundance: NA
j_gene: TRBJ2-3
CDR3nt: TGCGCCAGCAGCTTAGCGGAGTTAACAGATACGCAGTATTTT
CDR3aa: CASSLAELTDTQYF

v_gene: TRBV15
d_gene: TRBD1
len: 14
abundance: few
j_gene: TRBJ1-5
CDR3nt: TGTGCCACCAGCACGACAGGGAGCAATCAGCCCCAGCATTTT
CDR3aa: CATSTTGSNQPQHF

v_gene: TRBV7-9
d_gene: TRBD2
len: 16
abundance: few
j_gene: TRBJ2-1
CDR3nt: TGTGCCAGCAGCCCACTAGCGGGAGGGCGGTCGCCTGAGCAGTTCTTC
CDR3aa: CASSPLAGGRSPEQFF